The TCR beta chain described here comes from a study of blood T cell repertoires in COVID-19. Study in general: The United States, Italy and Spain were the sources of the acute and convalescent COVID-19 samples. Sample material is recorded as cDNA or gDNA derived from T cells, B-cell-depleted T cells, or PBMCs.

Original data processing: For nucleated cells, counts were estimated from reference gene primer amplification. Using immunoSEQ multiplex PCR, the repertoire was profiled, and TCRdb retains in-frame clones only, with some absent. The DNA gave D and trimming, while V, J and clone size come from that table. The sample holds fewer than 100,000 clones, 79% seen once. V was trimmed by 7 bases and J by 1 base, leaving 10 bases between them. The CDR3 is 13 amino acids. The germline V gene has CDR1 MDHEN and CDR2 SYDVKM. This TCR came from a human donor in a cohort sampled during active COVID-19. The sample comprised peripheral blood. The V call is TRBV28, the J call TRBJ1-2; D gene ambiguous. CDR3 coding DNA: TGTGCCAGCAAGCCTTCAATTAACTATGGCTACACCTTC. This translates into CASKPSINYGYTF.